The rows below give T cell receptor beta chains drawn from one sample of a study of vaccination effects on CD4 cells after COVID-19. Their antigens remain unidentified. Assay used: immunoSEQ multiplex PCR; TCRdb lists only in-frame clones, some missing. The sample includes about 41,000 clones, around 67% of them seen just once. Sequenced material: CD4+ T cells from PBMCs cultured with HCoV-OC43 spike peptides, taken before COVID-19 vaccination. The receptor set was obtained from a human donor who received a COVID-19 vaccine. Both conserved end residues are part of each CDR3. Fields, in order: D gene, V gene, clone size, J gene, CDR3 DNA, CDR3 protein. A D gene is named only where the DNA matches it firmly. Some rows mark clone size as missing; the rest say once, few, many or name a class of expanded clone.

.	TRBV6-1	.	TRBJ1-4	TGTGCCAGCAGTGAAGGGGGGCCTAATGAAAAACTGTTTTTT	CASSEGGPNEKLFF
TRBD1	TRBV28	.	TRBJ2-1	TGTGCCAGCAGTCCACCGGACAGGCTGGACGAGCAGTTCTTC	CASSPPDRLDEQFF
.	TRBV15	.	TRBJ1-6	TGTGCCACCGCCCGGGGCGCGACCTCACCCCTCCACTTT	CATARGATSPLHF
.	TRBV9	.	TRBJ1-1	TGTGCCAGCAGCGTAAGTAGTTCGGGCACTGAAGCTTTCTTT	CASSVSSSGTEAFF
.	TRBV19	.	TRBJ1-5	TGTGCCAGTAGTACAGGGCAGGGCAACCAGCCCCAGCATTTT	CASSTGQGNQPQHF
.	TRBV9	.	TRBJ2-3	TGTGCCAGCAGCGTAGGCGGCCTGAGCACAGATACGCAGTATTTT	CASSVGGLSTDTQYF
.	TRBV4-1	.	TRBJ2-2	TGCGCCAGCAGCCAAGATGGATCGGGGAACACCGGGGAGCTGTTTTTT	CASSQDGSGNTGELFF
.	TRBV6-5	.	TRBJ1-1	TGTGCCAGCAGTTACGGGGGTATGAACACTGAAGCTTTCTTT	CASSYGGMNTEAFF
TRBD2	TRBV5-6	.	TRBJ2-7	TGTGCCAGCAGCTTGGCCGGGGGGGTCTACGAGCAGTACTTC	CASSLAGGVYEQYF
TRBD1	TRBV13	.	TRBJ1-2	TGTGCCAGCAGCCCAGCAACAGGGGGCGCGGGCTATGGCTACACCTTC	CASSPATGGAGYGYTF
.	TRBV21-1	.	TRBJ2-1	TGTGCCAGCAGCAAAGCAGCGGGGGGGCAAAACGATGAGCAGTTCTTC	CASSKAAGGQNDEQFF
.	TRBV6-5	few	TRBJ1-5	TGTGCCAGCAGTCGAGACAGGTATAGCAATCAGCCCCAGCATTTT	CASSRDRYSNQPQHF
.	TRBV6-6	few	TRBJ1-3	TGTGCCAGCAGTTCTCCCCCGGGACAAAGGGGAAACACCATATATTTT	CASSSPPGQRGNTIYF
.	TRBV18	.	TRBJ2-7	TGTGCCAGCTCATCGGGACACGTGGACGAGCAGTACTTC	CASSSGHVDEQYF
TRBD1	TRBV10-3	few	TRBJ2-2	TGTGCCACGGCCGGGGGACAGGCGGGCACCGGGGAGCTGTTTTTT	CATAGGQAGTGELFF
.	TRBV5-1	.	TRBJ1-2	TGCGCCAGCAGCTTGGCCGCGGTGGGGCTTTATGGCTACACCTTC	CASSLAAVGLYGYTF